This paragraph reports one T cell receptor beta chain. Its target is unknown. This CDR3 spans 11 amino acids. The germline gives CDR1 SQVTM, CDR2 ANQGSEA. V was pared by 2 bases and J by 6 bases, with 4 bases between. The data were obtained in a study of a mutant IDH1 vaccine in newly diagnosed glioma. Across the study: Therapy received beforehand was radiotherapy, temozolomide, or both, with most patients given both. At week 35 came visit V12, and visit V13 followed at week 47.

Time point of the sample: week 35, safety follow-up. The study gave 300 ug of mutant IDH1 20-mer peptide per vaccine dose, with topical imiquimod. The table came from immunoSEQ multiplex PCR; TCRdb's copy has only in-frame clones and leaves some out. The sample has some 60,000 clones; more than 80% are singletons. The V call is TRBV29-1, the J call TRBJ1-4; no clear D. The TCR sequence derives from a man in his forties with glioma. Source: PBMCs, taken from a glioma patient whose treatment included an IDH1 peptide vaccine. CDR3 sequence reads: CSVERYEKLFF. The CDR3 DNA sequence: TGCAGCGTTGAACGTTATGAAAAACTGTTTTTT.